Following are 8 T cell receptor beta chains from one sample sequenced in a study of early T cells in non-severe SARS-CoV-2 infection. A single record per CDR3 protein comes from TCRdb applying MiXCR to the 5' RACE reads. There are under 90,000 distinct CDR3 sequences in the sample; about 15% occur only once, and around 6.4% lies in the top ten. Sequences were obtained from whole blood. These receptors all come from an adult who was a healthcare worker with PCR-confirmed SARS-CoV-2 infection or an uninfected control (not recorded which).

This clonotype was picked up a small number of times. This sequence joins TRBV28 and TRBJ2-7; perhaps TRBD1 as D (7 bases). Germline V CDR1 and CDR2: MDHEN, SYDVKM. Trimming cost V 6 bases and J 2 bases, with 14 bases left between them. The CDR3 sequence is 14 residues long. For the CDR3, the DNA is TGTGCCAGCAGACCAGGGGGGACGGCCTACGAGCAGTACTTC. Translating it yields CASRPGGTAYEQYF.

This clonotype was counted many times. This chain links TRBV28 with TRBJ2-7; no clear D gene. The CDR3 has 12 amino acids. CDR1 and CDR2 from the germline V gene are MDHEN and SYDVKM. Trimming pared 1 base from V and 11 bases from J, leaving 12 bases between. CDR3 in amino acids: CASSLLSGLEYF. The CDR3 DNA follows: TGTGCCAGCAGTTTATTATCCGGTTTAGAGTACTTC.

V usage is TRBV20-1 and J usage is TRBJ2-3; D is perhaps TRBD2 (6 bases). V lost 0 bases, J lost 4 bases, and 11 bases lay in between. This CDR3 comprises 14 residues. Germline V gene data show CDR1 as DFQATT and CDR2 as SNEGSKA (reference sequence). The CDR3 reads CSARETRRPDTQYF. CDR3 coding DNA: TGCAGTGCTAGAGAGACTAGAAGGCCAGATACGCAGTATTTT.

This clonotype was counted a few times. The rearrangement uses TRBV5-1 and TRBJ2-5; TRBD1 is a possible D gene (5 bases). Per germline, CDR1 SGHRS and CDR2 YFSETQ. CDR3 length: 15 amino acids. With 4 bases removed from V and 1 base from J, the gap between germline ends came to 14 bases. The CDR3 DNA sequence: TGCGCCAGCAGCCCACAGGAAGGGTCCCAAGAGACCCAGTACTTC. This codes for CASSPQEGSQETQYF.

The V and J genes are TRBV15 and TRBJ2-7, with a tentative D call TRBD1 (6 bases). V lost 0 bases, J lost 2 bases, and 17 bases lay in between. Germline assignment: CDR1 LNHNV and CDR2 YYDKDF (reference sequence). This CDR3 has 17 residues. For the CDR3, the DNA is TGTGCCACCAGCAGAGATCAGGGGAGTTTAATAGCCTACGAGCAGTACTTC. It codes for CATSRDQGSLIAYEQYF.

In this sample, this clonotype turned up a few times. This sequence joins TRBV6-1 and TRBJ2-7; D is uncertain. The CDR3 is 17 residues long. V was shortened by 2 bases and J by 3 bases, with 20 bases between the two germline ends. The germline V gene has CDR1 MNHNS and CDR2 SASEGT. The CDR3 coding sequence is TGTGCCAGCAGTGAACCCTTGTACGAACCGTCTTTCTACGAGCAGTACTTC. It encodes CASSEPLYEPSFYEQYF.

This clonotype has a count of ten or more. The chain couples TRBV13 to TRBJ1-6; D ambiguous. The V end lost 2 bases, the J end lost 4 bases, and 6 bases lay between the germline ends. The V gene's germline CDR1 is PRHDT and CDR2 FYEKMQ (reference sequence). This CDR3 has 14 amino acids. CDR3 loop: CASSLIRYNSPLHF. The DNA of the CDR3 is TGTGCCAGCAGCTTAATCCGATATAATTCACCCCTCCACTTT.

A remark on this clonotype: This may stem from a read error, because a much larger clone lies one nucleotide away. DNA of the CDR3: TGTGCCAGCAGCTTTCAGTCGCGCGGGGAGCTGTTTTTT. It is translated as CASSFQSRGELFF. The chain has TRBV9 and TRBJ2-2; D is unclear. V was clipped by 4 bases and J by 7 bases, with 11 bases between them. CDR3 size: 13 residues. Germline-derived CDR1 and CDR2 are SGDLS and YYNGEE.